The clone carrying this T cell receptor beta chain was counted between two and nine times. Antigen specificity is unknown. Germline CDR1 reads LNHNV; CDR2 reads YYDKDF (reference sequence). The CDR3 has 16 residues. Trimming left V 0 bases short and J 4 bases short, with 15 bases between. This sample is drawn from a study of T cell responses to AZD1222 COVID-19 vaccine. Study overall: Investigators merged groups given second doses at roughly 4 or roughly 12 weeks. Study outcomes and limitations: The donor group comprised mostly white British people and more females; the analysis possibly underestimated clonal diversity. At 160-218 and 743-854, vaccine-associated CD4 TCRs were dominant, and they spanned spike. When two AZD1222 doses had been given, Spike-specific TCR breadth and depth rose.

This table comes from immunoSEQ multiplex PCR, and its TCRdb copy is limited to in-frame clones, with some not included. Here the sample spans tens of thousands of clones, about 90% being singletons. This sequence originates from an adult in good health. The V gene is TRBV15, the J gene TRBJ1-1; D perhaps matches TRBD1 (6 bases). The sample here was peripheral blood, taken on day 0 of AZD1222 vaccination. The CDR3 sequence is CATSRDRGSGRTEAFF. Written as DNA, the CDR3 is TGTGCCACCAGCAGAGACAGGGGAAGCGGGCGCACTGAAGCTTTCTTT.